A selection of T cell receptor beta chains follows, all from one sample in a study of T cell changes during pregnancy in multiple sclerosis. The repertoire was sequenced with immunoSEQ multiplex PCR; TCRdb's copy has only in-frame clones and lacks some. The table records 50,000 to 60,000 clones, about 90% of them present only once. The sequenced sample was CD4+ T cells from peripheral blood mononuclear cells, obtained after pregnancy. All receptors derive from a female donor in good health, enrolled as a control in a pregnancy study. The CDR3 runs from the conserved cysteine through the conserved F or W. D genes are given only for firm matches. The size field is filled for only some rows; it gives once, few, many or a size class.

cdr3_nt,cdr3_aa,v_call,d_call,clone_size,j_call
TGCGCCAGCAGCTTGGCCGGGACAGGGAACTACGAGCAGTACTTC,CASSLAGTGNYEQYF,TRBV5-1,TRBD1,.,TRBJ2-7
TGTGCCAGCAGCTCCGGACAGGGGGCCTCCCCTAGCAATCAGCCCCAGCATTTT,CASSSGQGASPSNQPQHF,TRBV11-2,TRBD1,.,TRBJ1-5
TGTGCCAGCAGCCCCCGGGACAGGGTGAACACTGAAGCTTTCTTT,CASSPRDRVNTEAFF,TRBV7-8,TRBD1,.,TRBJ1-1
TGTGCCTGGACTCAGGGGAACTATGGCTACACCTTC,CAWTQGNYGYTF,TRBV30,.,.,TRBJ1-2
TGTGCCAGCAGTGAGGGACAGGTTAACACTGAAGCTTTCTTT,CASSEGQVNTEAFF,TRBV25-1,TRBD1,.,TRBJ1-1
TGTGCCAGCAGTAGGGGGCTGGGACAGGGAGAGACCCAGTACTTC,CASSRGLGQGETQYF,TRBV2,TRBD1,.,TRBJ2-5
TGTGCCAGCAGTTATCGCTCTGGGCCCTACGAGCAGTACTTC,CASSYRSGPYEQYF,TRBV6-6,.,.,TRBJ2-7
TGTGCCAGCTCACCTCGGACAGGGGGAATCAATCAGCCCCAGCATTTT,CASSPRTGGINQPQHF,TRBV18,TRBD1,.,TRBJ1-5
TGTGCTAGCAGCCAAACGGGAGCTAACACCGGGGAGCTGTTTTTT,CASSQTGANTGELFF,TRBV7-7,.,.,TRBJ2-2
TGTGCCAGCGGCCGACAGGGACAACCGCTGTTTTTT,CASGRQGQPLFF,TRBV27,TRBD1,.,TRBJ2-2
TGCGCCAGCAGCCTAGATCTGAGTTCTGGGACAGTAGGCTATAATTCACCCCTCCACTTT,CASSLDLSSGTVGYNSPLHF,TRBV4-3,TRBD1,.,TRBJ1-6
TGTGCCAGCAGCCACGGGACTAGGGTTGGGAATGAGCAGTTCTTC,CASSHGTRVGNEQFF,TRBV7-2,TRBD2,.,TRBJ2-1
TGTGCCAGCAGACAAGGACAGGGGAACGGCTATGGCTACACCTTC,CASRQGQGNGYGYTF,TRBV6-5,TRBD1,.,TRBJ1-2
TGTGCCAGCAGCAGATACCGGGACTTAGGGTTTAATGAAAAACTGTTTTTT,CASSRYRDLGFNEKLFF,TRBV28,.,.,TRBJ1-4
TGTGCCATCAAGGAGGGGAGGGGGGATAACACCGGGGAGCTGTTTTTT,CAIKEGRGDNTGELFF,TRBV10-3,.,.,TRBJ2-2
TGTGCCATCCGTGGGACAGCACAAGAGACCCAGTACTTC,CAIRGTAQETQYF,TRBV10-3,TRBD1,.,TRBJ2-5
TGTGCCAGCAGCCGGGACAGGAACACCGGGGAGCTGTTTTTT,CASSRDRNTGELFF,TRBV7-6,TRBD1,few,TRBJ2-2
TGTGCCAGCAGCCCCGGGACAGGGGGCCTTTACACTGAAGCTTTCTTT,CASSPGTGGLYTEAFF,TRBV5-6,TRBD1,.,TRBJ1-1
TGTGCCAGCAGTGACGTACAGGGCGCAGATACGCAGTATTTT,CASSDVQGADTQYF,TRBV6-1,.,.,TRBJ2-3
TGTGCCAGCAGCTTAAACAGGGTCGCCGGGGAGCTGTTTTTT,CASSLNRVAGELFF,TRBV7-3,.,.,TRBJ2-2
TGTGCCAGTAGTCGGGGGGGAAGTACCGGGGAGCTGTTTTTT,CASSRGGSTGELFF,TRBV19,TRBD2,.,TRBJ2-2
TGTGCCAGCTCAACCGGACAGACCTATGGCTACACCTTC,CASSTGQTYGYTF,TRBV18,.,.,TRBJ1-2
TGTGCCAGCAGCTTAGCCGGAGGACAGATCAACACTGAAGCTTTCTTT,CASSLAGGQINTEAFF,TRBV7-9,.,.,TRBJ1-1
TGTGCCAGCAGCGTAGCTCTTAGCGGGGGGGGACTTAGCTCCTACAATGAGCAGTTCTTC,CASSVALSGGGLSSYNEQFF,TRBV9,TRBD2,once,TRBJ2-1
TGTGCCAGCAGCCGGGAAATTAATTCACCCCTCCACTTT,CASSREINSPLHF,TRBV5-8,.,.,TRBJ1-6
TGTGCCAGCAGCTTGGGAGGAGGTCGCGGGGAGCTGTTTTTT,CASSLGGGRGELFF,TRBV5-4,.,.,TRBJ2-2
TGTGCCAGCAGCTCCATGGACAGGGTAGGCCGCGAGCAGTACTTC,CASSSMDRVGREQYF,TRBV13,TRBD1,.,TRBJ2-7
TGTGCCAGCAGCTTAGGTCCCCAGGGAAACTCTGGAAACACCATATATTTT,CASSLGPQGNSGNTIYF,TRBV7-2,.,.,TRBJ1-3
TGTGCCAGCAGCCTACGACAGGGCTATCAAGAGCAGTACTTC,CASSLRQGYQEQYF,TRBV7-9,TRBD1,few,TRBJ2-7
TGTGCCAGCAGTACGCGGACAGGGTCGGTGGGCTACACCTTC,CASSTRTGSVGYTF,TRBV6-6,TRBD1,once,TRBJ1-2
TGTGCCAGCAGTCTAGGGGGGGGGAATGAAAAACTGTTTTTT,CASSLGGGNEKLFF,TRBV6-1,.,.,TRBJ1-4
TGTGCCAGCAGTGATAGAGGCGGGGGAACAGATACGCAGTATTTT,CASSDRGGGTDTQYF,TRBV6-4,TRBD2,.,TRBJ2-3
TGTGCCAGCAGCTTAGGGGGGACAGGGTTTGGCTACACCTTC,CASSLGGTGFGYTF,TRBV11-2,TRBD1,.,TRBJ1-2
TGTGCCAGCAGCTTAGACGGACAGGCCAATCAGCCCCAGCATTTT,CASSLDGQANQPQHF,TRBV7-9,TRBD1,few,TRBJ1-5
TGTGCCAGCAGTTTTACTACCGGGACAGGGCCAGATGAGCAGTTCTTC,CASSFTTGTGPDEQFF,TRBV7-9,TRBD1,.,TRBJ2-1
TGTGCCAGCAGTTCGATTAGACAGGGGCAGTTCTTC,CASSSIRQGQFF,TRBV7-2,TRBD1,.,TRBJ2-1
TGTGCCAGCACTCTACGGGGACAGGGCGATTCACCCCTCCACTTT,CASTLRGQGDSPLHF,TRBV6-6,TRBD1,few,TRBJ1-6
TGTGCCTGGAGGATAGGGGGCGCGGGTTACGCTTTCTTT,CAWRIGGAGYAFF,TRBV30,TRBD1,.,TRBJ1-1
TGCGCCAGCAGCTTCTCTGGGACAGGGCTTGGGAGCTCCTACGAGCAGTACTTC,CASSFSGTGLGSSYEQYF,TRBV5-1,TRBD1,.,TRBJ2-7
TGTGCCAGCTCAGCCCTGGACAGTGCCTGGGAGCAGTACTTC,CASSALDSAWEQYF,TRBV18,.,.,TRBJ2-7
TGCAGCGTTAATGGGGGGGGGCGAACACCTAACTATGGCTACACCTTC,CSVNGGGRTPNYGYTF,TRBV29-1,.,.,TRBJ1-2
TGTGCCAGCAGGGACGACAGATATAATTCACCCCTCCACTTT,CASRDDRYNSPLHF,TRBV6-5,.,few,TRBJ1-6
TGTGCCAGCAGCTCCGACAGGGGCTCCTACAATGAGCAGTTCTTC,CASSSDRGSYNEQFF,TRBV7-2,TRBD1,.,TRBJ2-1
TGTGCCAGCAGCCCGGGGACAGGGAGAACTGAAGCTTTCTTT,CASSPGTGRTEAFF,TRBV7-2,TRBD1,.,TRBJ1-1
TGTGCCAGCAGCTTAGGGACAGGGCCCTCCGAGCAGTACTTC,CASSLGTGPSEQYF,TRBV7-3,TRBD1,.,TRBJ2-7
TGTGCCAGCACCCGGACAGGCAATCAGCCCCAGCATTTT,CASTRTGNQPQHF,TRBV28,.,.,TRBJ1-5
TGTGCCAGCAGCTTAAATGTGAGGAACACTGAAGCTTTCTTT,CASSLNVRNTEAFF,TRBV7-2,.,.,TRBJ1-1
TGCGCCAGCAGCTTGGACTCCGGGAACCCTGGAAACACCATATATTTT,CASSLDSGNPGNTIYF,TRBV5-1,.,.,TRBJ1-3
TGCGCCAGCAGCCCTCAGATTGCAACTAATGAAAAACTGTTTTTT,CASSPQIATNEKLFF,TRBV4-1,.,.,TRBJ1-4
TGTGCCAGCAGTTTAGCTGGGACTAGCGGGGGGCCAGATACGCAGTATTTT,CASSLAGTSGGPDTQYF,TRBV27,TRBD2,.,TRBJ2-3
TGTGCCAGCAGCTCCAAGACTAGCCCCTATACCGGGGAGCTGTTTTTT,CASSSKTSPYTGELFF,TRBV7-2,TRBD2,.,TRBJ2-2
TGTGCCAGCAGACGGACAGGTATCGAGGGGGAGACCCAGTACTTC,CASRRTGIEGETQYF,TRBV11-2,TRBD1,.,TRBJ2-5
TGCAGTGCTGGGGACAGGGGTAACACCTTC,CSAGDRGNTF,TRBV20-1,TRBD1,.,TRBJ1-2
TGTGCCAGCAGTGGGCTAGCCAAAAACATTCAGTACTTC,CASSGLAKNIQYF,TRBV7-9,.,once,TRBJ2-4